The TCR beta chain described here comes from a study of chemoradiotherapy in HPV16-positive cancers. Clones were sequenced by immunoSEQ multiplex PCR, and TCRdb holds only the in-frame ones, with some missing. This table holds tens of thousands of clones, around nine tenths found once. Notes on the study in general: Non-HPV-specific T cells did not expand in tumors during treatment, whereas candidate HPV-specific clones and E7-related motifs did. In HPV16-positive patients, HPV-responsive T-cell expansion tracked better recurrence-free survival. Only two HPV16-positive patients supplied the functional HPV-specificity definition.

Comment on this clone: Its specificity is unknown.

The V gene lost 7 bases and the J gene lost 6 bases, with 13 bases spanning the gap. CDR1 and CDR2 from the germline V gene are SEHNR and FQNEAQ (reference sequence). The CDR3 has 12 amino acids. This clonotype originated in a human donor with HPV-associated anogenital cancer. The genes are TRBV7-9 and TRBJ2-7; D is ambiguous. The source was blood, collected from a patient who underwent chemoradiotherapy. The CDR3, as DNA: TGTGCCAGCACACCTAGGTTAGGCGAGCAGTACTTC. This codes for CASTPRLGEQYF.